A single sample gave rise to the 16 T cell receptor beta chains below, sequenced in a study of human T cells and chemical hapten exposure (dated by TCRdb to the early 2020s). The library was generated by RACE. The sequencer was a NextSeq 500. Starting from the raw public reads, TCRdb applied fastp trimming at Q25, assembled clones with MiXCR and retained in-frame beta chains. Under each unique CDR3 protein, matching rows form one entry showing the most common genes and DNA. For this sample there are tens of thousands of distinct CDR3 sequences; 8% to 13% appear just once. The ten largest clones take up more than 4% of the sample. In the paper's terms, the time point label means: patch test 2, 6 weeks after DPC sensitization. The sample's treatment or condition label is to be understood as: therapeutic diphenylcyclopropenone sensitization with weekly scalp DPC. The sample here was whole blood, taken in connection with sensitization to the hapten diphenylcyclopropenone (DPC). These receptors were collected from a woman aged 45-60 years with alopecia areata. Some clones in this sample may be carry-over from other donors' samples.

This clonotype was counted many times. This chain links TRBV3-1 with TRBJ2-4, with a tentative D call TRBD2 (6 bases). The length of the CDR3 is 14 residues. Trimming removed 1 base at V and 8 bases at J, with 12 bases between. Germline assignment: CDR1 LGHDT and CDR2 YNNKEL (reference sequence). This CDR3 is CASSQAPGGHIQYF. CDR3 in DNA: TGTGCCAGCAGCCAAGCCCCCGGAGGGCACATTCAGTACTTC.

Many counts were recorded for this clonotype. The chain uses TRBV5-8 and TRBJ1-5; maybe TRBD1 (6 bases). The CDR3 loop spans 16 amino acids. The V gene lost 4 bases and the J gene lost 6 bases, with 20 bases spanning the gap. CDR1 is SGHTS, CDR2 YDEGEE, per germline. CDR3 loop: CASSRVGLGGGQPQHF. The CDR3 nucleotides read TGTGCCAGCAGCCGCGTTGGTTTGGGGGGCGGTCAGCCCCAGCATTTT.

For this clonotype: This clone may be a read error of a much larger clone one base away. The chain combines TRBV3-1 with TRBJ2-1, with 13 bases matching TRBD2. From germline, CDR1 is LGHDT and CDR2 YNNKEL (reference sequence). This CDR3 contains 16 residues. The CDR3 region has the DNA TGTGCCAGCTGCCAGACCGGGACTAGCGGGATGGATGAGCAGTTCTTC. Its protein is CASCQTGTSGMDEQFF.

At least ten counts were recorded for this clonotype. The chain employs TRBV3-1 and TRBJ1-5, with D uncertain. Trimming left V 1 base short and J 4 bases short, with 5 bases between. CDR1 and CDR2 from the germline V gene are LGHDT and YNNKEL (reference sequence). The CDR3 is made up of 13 amino acids. CDR3 residues: CASSQAVNQPQHF. CDR3 coding DNA: TGTGCCAGCAGCCAAGCCGTAAATCAGCCCCAGCATTTT.

This chain joins TRBV28 and TRBJ2-5, with TRBD2 matching 10 bases. Trimming removed 2 bases from V and 5 bases from J; junction bases left unmatched: 2. The germline gives CDR1 MDHEN, CDR2 SYDVKM. CDR3 size: 14 residues. The CDR3 reads CASSLLAGVETQYF. The CDR3 DNA reads TGTGCCAGCAGTTTACTAGCGGGAGTCGAGACCCAGTACTTC. The full variable domain, completed using reference TRBV28 and TRBJ2-5, is DVKVTQSSRYLVKRTGEKVFLECVQDMDHENMFWYRQDPGLGLRLIYFSYDVKMKEKGDIPEGYSVSREKKERFSLILESASTNQTSMYLCASSLLAGVETQYFGPGTRLLVL.

This clonotype came up a few times. V and J are TRBV18 and TRBJ2-5; unclear D gene. The ends were cut back, 6 bases at V and 2 bases at J, with 16 bases in the middle. The CDR3 is made up of 15 amino acids. Germline V CDR1 and CDR2: KGHSH, LQKENI. The CDR3 sequence is CASSSVQNLQETQYF. The CDR3 DNA is TGTGCCAGCTCCTCAGTCCAGAACCTTCAAGAGACCCAGTACTTC.

This clonotype was counted at least ten times. The chain joins TRBV7-6 to TRBJ2-3; D ambiguous. With 6 bases removed from V and 7 bases from J, the gap between germline ends came to 20 bases. There are 15 residues in the CDR3. The germline gives CDR1 SGHVS, CDR2 FNYEAQ. CDR3 sequence (DNA): TGTGCCAGCAGTGATCCCCTCAGACCAACTAATACGCAGTATTTT. It translates to CASSDPLRPTNTQYF.

This clonotype was seen at least ten times. The chain uses TRBV29-1 and TRBJ2-3; TRBD1 is a possible D gene (5 bases). The CDR3 covers 12 residues. Between the trimmed V and J ends, which lost 7 bases and 5 bases, there was a span of 13 bases. Per the germline V gene, CDR1 is SQVTM and CDR2 is ANQGSEA. In nucleotides, the CDR3 is TGCAGCGCCGGGCAGGGTATAGATACGCAGTATTTT. This sequence encodes CSAGQGIDTQYF.

V is TRBV5-4 and J is TRBJ2-3; D is undetermined. CDR1 is SGHNT, CDR2 YYREEE, per germline (reference sequence). The CDR3 extends over 16 amino acids. Trimming removed 1 base at V and 4 bases at J, with 16 bases between. The CDR3 loop reads CASSLKWAQPADTQYF. CDR3 sequence (DNA): TGTGCCAGCAGCTTGAAGTGGGCCCAGCCCGCAGATACGCAGTATTTT.

The genes are TRBV30 and TRBJ1-6, with no clear D. This CDR3 comprises 15 residues. V was clipped by 1 base and J by 5 bases, with 12 bases between them. Germline CDR1 reads GTSNPN; CDR2 reads SVGIG (reference sequence). The CDR3 DNA reads TGTGCCTGGAGTGCCCCCGACCTGGATAATTCACCCCTCCACTTT. Its translation: CAWSAPDLDNSPLHF.

This chain connects TRBV6-5 to TRBJ1-1; no firm D call. The CDR3 runs 15 residues. Germline V gene lookup returns CDR1 MNHEY and CDR2 SVGAGI. V was pared by 6 bases and J by 0 bases, with 14 bases between. Here the CDR3 reads CASRSANYLNTEAFF. The CDR3 DNA reads TGTGCCAGCAGGTCTGCGAATTATTTGAACACTGAAGCTTTCTTT.

This clonotype was found a few times. This chain joins TRBV6-5 and TRBJ1-3; D remains unclear. Germline CDR1 is MNHEY and CDR2 is SVGAGI. CDR3 length: 14 residues. V lost 8 bases and J lost 1, with 12 bases in between. DNA of the CDR3: TGTGCCAGCGGGGTAACACATTCTGGAAACACCATATATTTT. Translated: CASGVTHSGNTIYF.

This clonotype has a count of ten or more. The chain joins TRBV28 to TRBJ1-6; 9 bases line up with TRBD1. Losses at the gene ends were 4 bases for V and 5 bases for J; bases not matched to a gene: 0. Germline lookup yields CDR1 MDHEN and CDR2 SYDVKM. The CDR3 spans 14 residues. The CDR3, as DNA: TGTGCCAGCAGTTGGGACAGGGATAATTCACCCCTCCACTTT. Translation gives CASSWDRDNSPLHF.

This clonotype was observed many times. This chain uses TRBV19 with TRBJ2-6; 8 nucleotides agree with TRBD1. V shed 6 bases, J shed 0 bases, and the junction held 4 bases outside the gene matches. Germline assignment: CDR1 LNHDA and CDR2 SQIVND (reference sequence). The CDR3 contains 16 residues. For the CDR3, the DNA is TGTGCCAGTAGGGGACAGGCGAACTCTGGGGCCAACGTCCTGACTTTC. Amino acid sequence: CASRGQANSGANVLTF. The entire variable domain, with the rest obtained from reference TRBV19 and TRBJ2-6, is as follows: DGGITQSPKYLFRKEGQNVTLSCEQNLNHDAMYWYRQDPGQGLRLIYYSQIVNDFQKGDIAEGYSVSREKKESFPLTVTSAQKNPTAFYLCASRGQANSGANVLTFGAGSRLTVL.

A few counts support this clonotype. The J gene is TRBJ2-5, the V gene TRBV20-1; D perhaps matches TRBD1 (6 bases). The V end lost 3 bases, the J end lost 5 bases, and 19 bases lay between the germline ends. The V gene's germline CDR1 is DFQATT and CDR2 SNEGSKA (reference sequence). This CDR3 has 15 residues. CDR3 loop: CSASPRDILFETQYF. CDR3 coding DNA: TGCAGTGCTAGCCCCAGGGACATTCTTTTTGAGACCCAGTACTTC.

This clonotype was counted between two and nine times. J is TRBJ2-5 and V is TRBV7-8; TRBD1 matches 7 bases. The V gene end was trimmed by 4 bases and the J gene end by 3 bases; junction bases not matched to a gene: 8. Germline V gene data show CDR1 as SGHVS and CDR2 as FQNEAQ. This CDR3 contains 15 residues. Written as DNA, the CDR3 is TGTGCCAGCAGCTCAAAGCCCGGGACAGAAGAGACCCAGTACTTC. Residues: CASSSKPGTEETQYF.